The entry that follows covers one T cell receptor beta chain sequence. Trimming shortened V by 4 bases and J by 3 bases, and 9 bases separated the two germline ends. This CDR3 region has 13 residues. Germline V lookup: CDR1 SGHRS, CDR2 YFSETQ. The record originates from a study of blood T cell repertoires in COVID-19. Authors' data handling: Reference gene primer amplification gave nucleated cell count estimates. TCRdb keeps only in-frame clones here, not all; method: immunoSEQ multiplex PCR. D and trimming come from the DNA, and the V and J calls and clone size come from that table. The sample lists 300,000 to 400,000 clones; more than 75% were seen once.

The V gene is TRBV5-1, the J gene TRBJ2-3; possible D gene TRBD2, 5 bases. The sequencing sample was made of peripheral blood. The clonotype was recovered from a woman between 45 and 60 years old with active or convalescent COVID-19. The CDR3 spells CASSLLATDTQYF. Written as DNA, the CDR3 is TGCGCCAGCAGCCTTCTAGCTACAGATACGCAGTATTTT. Complete variable domain (other parts from reference TRBV5-1 and TRBJ2-3): KAGVTQTPRYLIKTRGQQVTLSCSPISGHRSVSWYQQTPGQGLQFLFEYFSETQRNKGNFPGRFSGRQFSNSRSEMNVSTLELGDSALYLCASSLLATDTQYFGPGTRLTVL.